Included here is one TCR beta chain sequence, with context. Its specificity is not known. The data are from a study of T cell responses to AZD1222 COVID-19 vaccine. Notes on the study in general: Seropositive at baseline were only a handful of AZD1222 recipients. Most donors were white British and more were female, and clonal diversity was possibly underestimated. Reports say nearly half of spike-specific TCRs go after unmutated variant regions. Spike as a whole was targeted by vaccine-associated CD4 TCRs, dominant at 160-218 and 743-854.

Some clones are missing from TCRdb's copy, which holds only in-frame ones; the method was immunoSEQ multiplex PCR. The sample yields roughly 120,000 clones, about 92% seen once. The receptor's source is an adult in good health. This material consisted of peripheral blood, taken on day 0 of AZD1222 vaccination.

The CDR3 protein is CASSEWGPTYNEQFF. As DNA, the CDR3 is TGTGCCAGCAGTGAATGGGGTCCTACCTACAATGAGCAGTTCTTC. The chain carries TRBV6-1 and TRBJ2-1; D not resolved. V lost 2 bases, J lost 2 bases, and 10 bases lay in between. The CDR3 contains 15 residues. Germline V CDR1 and CDR2: MNHNS, SASEGT.